This T cell receptor beta chain appears in the sequencing data of a study of blood T cell repertoires in COVID-19. As for the study in general: Some COVID-19 samples were acute and others convalescent; all came from the United States, Italy and Spain. PBMCs, B-cell-depleted T cells, or T cells provided the cDNA or gDNA that made up the material.

CDR3 length: 14 amino acids. Unmatched junction bases numbered 8, after V lost 7 bases and J lost 7 bases. CDR1 and CDR2 (germline): MNHEY, SVGAGI. Per the original methods: The assay estimated nucleated cells by amplifying reference gene primers. Repertoires were generated with immunoSEQ multiplex PCR, while TCRdb's copy carries only in-frame clones and drops some. V, J and clone size reflect that table, while D and trimming were determined from the DNA. The table records around 200,000 clones, 85% to 90% of them present only once. The material sequenced was peripheral blood. The receptor comes from a woman aged 45-60 years with acute or convalescent COVID-19. The rearrangement links TRBV6-5 to TRBJ1-5, with TRBD1 matching 9 bases. The CDR3 is CASNGQGNRQPQHF. The CDR3 DNA reads as TGTGCCAGCAACGGACAGGGGAATCGGCAGCCCCAGCATTTT.